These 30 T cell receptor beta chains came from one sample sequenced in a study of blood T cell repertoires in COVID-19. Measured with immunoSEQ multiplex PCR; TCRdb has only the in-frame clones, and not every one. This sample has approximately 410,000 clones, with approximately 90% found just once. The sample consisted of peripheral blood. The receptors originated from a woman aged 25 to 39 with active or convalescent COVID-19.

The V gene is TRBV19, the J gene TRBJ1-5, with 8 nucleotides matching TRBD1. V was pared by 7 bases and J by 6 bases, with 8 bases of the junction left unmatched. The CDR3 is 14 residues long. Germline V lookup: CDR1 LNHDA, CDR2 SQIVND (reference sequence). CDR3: CASIKTGALQPQHF. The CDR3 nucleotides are TGTGCCAGTATTAAGACAGGGGCCCTTCAGCCCCAGCATTTT.

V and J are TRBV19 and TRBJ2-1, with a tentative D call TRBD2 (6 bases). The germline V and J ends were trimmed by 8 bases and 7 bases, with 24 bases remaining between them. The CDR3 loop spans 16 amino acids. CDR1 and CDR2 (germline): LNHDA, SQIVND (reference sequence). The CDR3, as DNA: TGTGCCAGTTGCCCCTCAGCGGGCACCAATGGAAATGAGCAGTTCTTC. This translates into CASCPSAGTNGNEQFF.

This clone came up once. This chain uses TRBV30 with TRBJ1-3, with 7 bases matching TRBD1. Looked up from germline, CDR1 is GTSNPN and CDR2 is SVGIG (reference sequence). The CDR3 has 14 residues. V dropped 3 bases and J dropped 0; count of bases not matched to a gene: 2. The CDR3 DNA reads TGTGCCTGGAGGGACAGGACCTCTGGAAACACCATATATTTT. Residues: CAWRDRTSGNTIYF. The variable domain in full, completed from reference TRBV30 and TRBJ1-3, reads SQTIHQWPATLVQPVGSPLSLECTVEGTSNPNLYWYRQAAGRGLQLLFYSVGIGQISSEVPQNLSASRPQDRQFILSSKKLLLSDSGFYLCAWRDRTSGNTIYFGEGSWLTVV.

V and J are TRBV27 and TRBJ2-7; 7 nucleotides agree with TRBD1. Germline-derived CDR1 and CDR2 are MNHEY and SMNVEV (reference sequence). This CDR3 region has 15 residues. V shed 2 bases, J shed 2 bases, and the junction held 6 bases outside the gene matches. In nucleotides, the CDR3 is TGTGCCAGCAGTTTAACTGGGACAGAGGCCTACGAGCAGTACTTC. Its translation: CASSLTGTEAYEQYF.

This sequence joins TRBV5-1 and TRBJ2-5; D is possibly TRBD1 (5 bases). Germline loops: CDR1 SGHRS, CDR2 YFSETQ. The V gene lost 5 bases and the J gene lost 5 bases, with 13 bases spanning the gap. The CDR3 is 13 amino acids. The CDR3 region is CASSFGHAETQYF. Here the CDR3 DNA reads TGCGCCAGCAGTTTCGGACATGCGGAGACCCAGTACTTC.

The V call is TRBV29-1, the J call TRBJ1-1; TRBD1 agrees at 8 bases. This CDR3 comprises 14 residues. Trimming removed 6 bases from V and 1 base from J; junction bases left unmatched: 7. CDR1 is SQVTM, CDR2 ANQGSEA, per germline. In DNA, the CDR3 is TGCAGCGTCACCAGGACAGGGAGGAACACTGAAGCTTTCTTT. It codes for CSVTRTGRNTEAFF.

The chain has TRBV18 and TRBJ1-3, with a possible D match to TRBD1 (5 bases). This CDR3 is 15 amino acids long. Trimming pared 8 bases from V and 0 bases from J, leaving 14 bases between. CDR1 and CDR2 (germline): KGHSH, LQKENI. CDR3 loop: CASQQVLSSGNTIYF. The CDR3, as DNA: TGTGCCAGCCAACAGGTTCTCAGCTCTGGAAACACCATATATTTT.

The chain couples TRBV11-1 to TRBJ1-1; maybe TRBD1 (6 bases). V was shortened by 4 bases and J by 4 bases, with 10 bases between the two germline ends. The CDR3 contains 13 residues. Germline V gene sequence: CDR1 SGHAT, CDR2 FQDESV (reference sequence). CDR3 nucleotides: TGTGCCAGCAGCTCAAACAGGGCCACTGAAGCTTTCTTT. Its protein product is CASSSNRATEAFF.

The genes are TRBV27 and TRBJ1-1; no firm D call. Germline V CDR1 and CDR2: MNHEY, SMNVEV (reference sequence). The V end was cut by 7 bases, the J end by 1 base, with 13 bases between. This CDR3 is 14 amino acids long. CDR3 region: CASNSPHRNTEAFF. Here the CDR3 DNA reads TGTGCCAGCAATTCACCACACAGGAACACTGAAGCTTTCTTT.

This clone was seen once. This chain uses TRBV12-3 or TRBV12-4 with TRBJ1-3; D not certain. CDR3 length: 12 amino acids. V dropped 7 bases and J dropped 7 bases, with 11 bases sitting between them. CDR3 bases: TGTGCCAGCACTCAGTTATCCAACACCATATATTTT. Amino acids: CASTQLSNTIYF.

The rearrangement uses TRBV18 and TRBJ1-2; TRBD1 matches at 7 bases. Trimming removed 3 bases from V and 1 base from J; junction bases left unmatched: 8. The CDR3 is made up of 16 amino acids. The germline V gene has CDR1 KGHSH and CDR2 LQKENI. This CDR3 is CASSPPQGESNYGYTF. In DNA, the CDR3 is TGTGCCAGCTCACCCCCCCAGGGGGAGAGTAACTATGGCTACACCTTC.

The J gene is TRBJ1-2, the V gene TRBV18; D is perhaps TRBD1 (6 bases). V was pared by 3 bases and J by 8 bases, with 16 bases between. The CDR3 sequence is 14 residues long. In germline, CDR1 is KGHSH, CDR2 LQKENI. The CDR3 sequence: CASSPGAREKGYTF. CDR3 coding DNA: TGTGCCAGCTCACCGGGGGCCAGGGAAAAGGGCTACACCTTC.

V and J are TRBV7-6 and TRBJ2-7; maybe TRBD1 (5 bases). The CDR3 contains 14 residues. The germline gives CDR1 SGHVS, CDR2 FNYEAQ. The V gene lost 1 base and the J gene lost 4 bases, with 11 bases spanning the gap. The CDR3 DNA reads TGTGCCAGCAGCTTAGAAAGGGGTAGTTACGAGCAGTACTTC. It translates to CASSLERGSYEQYF. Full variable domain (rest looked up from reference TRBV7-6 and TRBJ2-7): GAGVSQSPRYKVTKRGQDVALRCDPISGHVSLYWYRQALGQGPEFLTYFNYEAQQDKSGLPNDRFSAERPEGSISTLTIQRTEQRDSAMYRCASSLERGSYEQYFGPGTRLTVT.

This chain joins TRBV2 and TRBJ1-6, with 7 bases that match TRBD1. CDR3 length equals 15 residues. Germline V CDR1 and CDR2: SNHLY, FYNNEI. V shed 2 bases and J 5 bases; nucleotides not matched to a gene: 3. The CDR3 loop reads CASSERGGHNSPLHF. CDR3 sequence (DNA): TGTGCCAGCAGTGAACGAGGGGGCCATAATTCACCCCTCCACTTT. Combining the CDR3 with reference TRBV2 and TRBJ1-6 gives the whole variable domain EPEVTQTPSHQVTQMGQEVILRCVPISNHLYFYWYRQILGQKVEFLVSFYNNEISEKSEIFDDQFSVERPDGSNFTLKIRSTKLEDSAMYFCASSERGGHNSPLHFGNGTRLTVT.

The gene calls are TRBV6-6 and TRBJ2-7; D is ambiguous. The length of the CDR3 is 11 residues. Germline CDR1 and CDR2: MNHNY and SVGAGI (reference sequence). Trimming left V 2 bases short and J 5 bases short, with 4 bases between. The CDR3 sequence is CASSYNNEQYF. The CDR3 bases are TGTGCCAGCAGTTACAATAACGAGCAGTACTTC.

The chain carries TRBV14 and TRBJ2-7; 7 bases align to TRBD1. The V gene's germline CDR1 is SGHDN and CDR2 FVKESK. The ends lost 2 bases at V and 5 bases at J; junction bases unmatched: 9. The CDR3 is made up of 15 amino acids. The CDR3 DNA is TGTGCCAGCAGCCAAAACAGGGGAAATCTGAACGAGCAGTACTTC. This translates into CASSQNRGNLNEQYF.

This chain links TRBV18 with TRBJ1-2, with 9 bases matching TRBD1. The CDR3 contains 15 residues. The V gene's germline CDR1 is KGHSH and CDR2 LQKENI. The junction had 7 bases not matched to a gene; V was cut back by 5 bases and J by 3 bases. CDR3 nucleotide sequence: TGTGCCAGCTCATCAAGGACAGGGGAGGACTATGGCTACACCTTC. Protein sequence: CASSSRTGEDYGYTF. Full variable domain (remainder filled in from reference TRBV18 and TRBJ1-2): NAGVMQNPRHLVRRRGQEARLRCSPMKGHSHVYWYRQLPEEGLKFMVYLQKENIIDESGMPKERFSAEFPKEGPSILRIQQVVRGDSAAYFCASSSRTGEDYGYTFGSGTRLTVV.

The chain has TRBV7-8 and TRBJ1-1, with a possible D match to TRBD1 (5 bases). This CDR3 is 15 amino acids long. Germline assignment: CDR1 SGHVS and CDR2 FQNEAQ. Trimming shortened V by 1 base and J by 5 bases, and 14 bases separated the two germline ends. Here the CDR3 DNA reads TGTGCCAGCAGCTTAGAGGTCGGGGGGAGGACTGAAGCTTTCTTT. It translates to CASSLEVGGRTEAFF.

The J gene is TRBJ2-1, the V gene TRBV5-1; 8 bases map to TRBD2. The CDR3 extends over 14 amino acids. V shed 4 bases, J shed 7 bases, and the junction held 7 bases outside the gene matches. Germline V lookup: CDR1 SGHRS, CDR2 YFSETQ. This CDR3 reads CASSPGGGHNEQFF. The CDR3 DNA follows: TGCGCCAGCAGCCCGGGCGGGGGGCATAATGAGCAGTTCTTC.

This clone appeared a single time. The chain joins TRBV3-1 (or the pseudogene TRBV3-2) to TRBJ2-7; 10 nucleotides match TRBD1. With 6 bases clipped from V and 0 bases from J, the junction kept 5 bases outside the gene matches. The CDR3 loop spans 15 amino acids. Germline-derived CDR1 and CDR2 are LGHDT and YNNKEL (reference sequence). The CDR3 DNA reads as TGTGCCAGCAGAGATGACAGGGGGCTCTCCTACGAGCAGTACTTC. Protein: CASRDDRGLSYEQYF.

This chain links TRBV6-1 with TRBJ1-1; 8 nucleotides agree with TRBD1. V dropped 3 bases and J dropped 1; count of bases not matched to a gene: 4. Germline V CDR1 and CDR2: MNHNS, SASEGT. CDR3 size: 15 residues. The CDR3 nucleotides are TGTGCCAGCAGTGAGCAGGACAGGGCGAACACTGAAGCTTTCTTT. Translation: CASSEQDRANTEAFF.

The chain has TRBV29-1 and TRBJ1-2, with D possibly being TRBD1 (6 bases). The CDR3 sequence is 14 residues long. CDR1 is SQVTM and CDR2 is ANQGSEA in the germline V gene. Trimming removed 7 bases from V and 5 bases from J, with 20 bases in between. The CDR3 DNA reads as TGCAGCGCCCGAGACCCCCGGACAGATTATGGCTACACCTTC. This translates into CSARDPRTDYGYTF.

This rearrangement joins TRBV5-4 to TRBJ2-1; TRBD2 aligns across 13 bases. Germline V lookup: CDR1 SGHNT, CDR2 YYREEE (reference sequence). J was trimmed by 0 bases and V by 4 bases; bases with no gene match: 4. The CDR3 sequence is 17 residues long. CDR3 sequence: CASSTRTSGSSYNEQFF. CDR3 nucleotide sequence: TGTGCCAGCAGCACGCGGACTAGCGGGAGCTCCTACAATGAGCAGTTCTTC.

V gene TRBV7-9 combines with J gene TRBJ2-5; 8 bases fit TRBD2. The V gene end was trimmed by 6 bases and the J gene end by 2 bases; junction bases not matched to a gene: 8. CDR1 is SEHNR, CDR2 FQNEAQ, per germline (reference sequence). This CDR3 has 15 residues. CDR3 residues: CASRPSGGSQETQYF. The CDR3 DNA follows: TGTGCCAGCAGACCCAGCGGGGGTTCACAAGAGACCCAGTACTTC.

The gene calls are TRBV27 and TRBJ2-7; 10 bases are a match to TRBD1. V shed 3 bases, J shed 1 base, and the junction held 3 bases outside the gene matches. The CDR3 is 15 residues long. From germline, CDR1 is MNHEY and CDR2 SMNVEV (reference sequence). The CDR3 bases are TGTGCCAGCAGTTTGACAGGGGGCTGGTCCTACGAGCAGTACTTC. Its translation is CASSLTGGWSYEQYF.

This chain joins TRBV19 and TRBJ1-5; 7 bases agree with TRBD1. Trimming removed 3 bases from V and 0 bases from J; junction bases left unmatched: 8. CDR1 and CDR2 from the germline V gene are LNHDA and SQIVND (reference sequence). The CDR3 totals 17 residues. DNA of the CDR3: TGTGCCAGTAGTATGATGGGGACAGCATTTAGCAATCAGCCCCAGCATTTT. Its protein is CASSMMGTAFSNQPQHF.

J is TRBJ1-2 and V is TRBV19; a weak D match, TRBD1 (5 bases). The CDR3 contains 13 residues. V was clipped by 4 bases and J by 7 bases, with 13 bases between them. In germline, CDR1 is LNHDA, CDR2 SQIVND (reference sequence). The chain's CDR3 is CASSRQPSSGYTF. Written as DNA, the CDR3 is TGTGCCAGTAGTAGACAGCCGTCGAGTGGCTACACCTTC.

CDR3: CASSMSGSYNEQFF. The CDR3 DNA is TGTGCCAGCAGTATGAGCGGGAGCTACAATGAGCAGTTCTTC. The genes are TRBV28 and TRBJ2-1; TRBD2 matches 8 bases. Looked up from germline, CDR1 is MDHEN and CDR2 is SYDVKM. The CDR3 covers 14 residues. V lost 5 bases and J lost 3; bases outside the gene matches: 3. The full variable domain, in which reference TRBV28 and TRBJ2-1 provide the parts outside the CDR3, is DVKVTQSSRYLVKRTGEKVFLECVQDMDHENMFWYRQDPGLGLRLIYFSYDVKMKEKGDIPEGYSVSREKKERFSLILESASTNQTSMYLCASSMSGSYNEQFFGPGTRLTVL.

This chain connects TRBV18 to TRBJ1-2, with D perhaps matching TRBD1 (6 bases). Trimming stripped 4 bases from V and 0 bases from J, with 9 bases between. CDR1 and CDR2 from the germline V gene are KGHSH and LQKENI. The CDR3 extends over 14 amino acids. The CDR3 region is CASSLDSPNYGYTF. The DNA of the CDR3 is TGTGCCAGCTCACTGGACAGCCCTAACTATGGCTACACCTTC.

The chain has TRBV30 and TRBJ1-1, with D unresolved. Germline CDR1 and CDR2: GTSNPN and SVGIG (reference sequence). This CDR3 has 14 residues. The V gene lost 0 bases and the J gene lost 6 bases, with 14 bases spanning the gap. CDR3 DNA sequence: TGTGCCTGGAGTGTACGGGCGGGGAATGCTGAAGCTTTCTTT. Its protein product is CAWSVRAGNAEAFF.